This T cell receptor (beta chain) was obtained from a study of monozygotic twins with inflammatory bowel disease. Overall study findings and caveats: People with IBD had fewer clonotypes in common with others than healthy twins did, especially with disease activity.

Investigators made cDNA in eight separate reactions per sample. With the 5' RACE reads reprocessed, TCRdb shows one record per CDR3 protein and no DNA. Seen in this sample are roughly 320,000 distinct CDR3 sequences; the ten most common clones hold 5.6%. Concerning this clonotype: Its antigen is currently unknown.

The CDR3 consists of 15 residues. CDR1 is DFQATT, CDR2 SNEGSKA, per germline (reference sequence). Sample: blood. The chain uses TRBV20-1 and TRBJ1-2; the TRBD1 assignment by TCRdb is unverifiable without DNA. This clonotype originated in a human donor with ulcerative colitis or Crohn's disease, or a healthy co-twin of an affected twin (not recorded which). CDR3 amino acids: CSARDPGTTRSGYTF.